This TCR beta chain stems from a study of T cells in Graves' hyperthyroidism and ophthalmopathy. Overall study context: The blood sample was taken at first diagnosis, before treatment began. Study-level results: Separation of ophthalmopathy from stable hyperthyroidism was achieved by a 13 V-J model. Before onset, ophthalmopathy was predicted by the model a median around 6 months earlier.

RNA transcripts yielded amplified TCR beta CDR3 regions. When the TCR CDR3 underwent first-round RT-PCR, the HTBI primer set was used. From the multiplex PCR reads, TCRdb called clonotypes with MiXCR, one entry per CDR3 protein. Altogether approximately 480,000 distinct CDR3 sequences are present, about a fifth being singletons, with the ten largest covering roughly 29%. Many counts were recorded for this clonotype. The antigen remains undetermined. Uncontrolled infection, other autoimmune disease, pregnancy or lactation excluded patients. The CDR3 has 14 amino acids. Germline CDR1 and CDR2: LNHDA and SQIVND (reference sequence). The junction had 10 bases not matched to a gene; V was cut back by 10 bases and J by 4 bases.

This sequence originates from a man between 18 and 35 years old with Graves' hyperthyroidism. The source material was blood. J is TRBJ1-5 and V is TRBV19, with 7 bases that match TRBD1. CDR3 in amino acids: CATSWGTENQPQHF. As DNA, the CDR3 is TGTGCCACCTCCTGGGGGACAGAGAATCAGCCCCAGCATTTT. Filled out from reference TRBV19 and TRBJ1-5, the complete variable domain reads DGGITQSPKYLFRKEGQNVTLSCEQNLNHDAMYWYRQDPGQGLRLIYYSQIVNDFQKGDIAEGYSVSREKKESFPLTVTSAQKNPTAFYLCATSWGTENQPQHFGDGTRLSIL.